This record concerns one T cell receptor (beta chain) sequence. What it recognizes is unknown. TCRdb's table, derived via immunoSEQ multiplex PCR, lists solely in-frame clones and lacks some. This sample yields approximately 60,000 clones, of which 83% are seen a single time; about 3.3% belongs to the top ten. This CDR3 contains 14 residues. Trimming pared 5 bases from V and 2 bases from J, leaving 10 bases between. The V gene's germline CDR1 is MNHEY and CDR2 SMNVEV (reference sequence). The sample originates from a study of a mutant IDH1 vaccine in newly diagnosed glioma. Overall study context: Patients were started on vaccination 4-6 weeks after radiotherapy alone, or with temozolomide cycles. Before enrollment, the patients had been treated with radiotherapy alone, temozolomide alone, or both together. Most of them had received both.

Study-wide results and caveats: Researchers report vaccine-induced immune responses in about 93% of patients.

The time point: week 47, end of study. Every vaccination contained 300 ug of the mutant IDH1 20-mer peptide and was paired with topical imiquimod. Sequenced here: PBMCs, sampled from a glioma patient whose treatment included an IDH1 peptide vaccine. This clonotype was sampled from a woman aged 45-60 years with glioma. The chain joins TRBV27 to TRBJ1-5; no reliable D call. The CDR3 DNA sequence: TGTGCCAGCAGTCTACTTTATGGCAATCAGCCCCAGCATTTT. Translating gives CASSLLYGNQPQHF.